Below are 4 T cell receptor beta chains sequenced from a single sample in a study of blood T cell repertoires in COVID-19. The assay was immunoSEQ multiplex PCR, and TCRdb's table has in-frame clones only and misses some. The sample yields roughly 180,000 clones, over 70% seen once. The sample was PBMCs or T cells enriched from blood (not recorded which). These receptors were collected from a woman in her thirties or forties with acute COVID-19.

This chain uses TRBV11-3 with TRBJ1-2; 7 bases agree with TRBD1. V shed 1 base, J shed 7 bases, and the junction held 6 bases outside the gene matches. Germline V gives CDR1 SGHNT, CDR2 YENEEA. This CDR3 is built from 14 residues. CDR3 bases: TGTGCCAGCAGCTTAGGAGACAGGGATCCTGGCTACACCTTC. Protein product: CASSLGDRDPGYTF.

The V gene is TRBV18, the J gene TRBJ2-7; 11 positions agree with TRBD2. Germline V CDR1 and CDR2: KGHSH, LQKENI. The J segment lost 2 bases and the V segment lost 3 bases, leaving 0 bases of the junction unmatched. CDR3 length: 14 residues. CDR3 sequence reads: CASSPTSGAYEQYF. As DNA, the CDR3 is TGTGCCAGCTCACCGACTAGCGGGGCCTACGAGCAGTACTTC.

This clone appeared many times. The chain carries TRBV6-1 and TRBJ1-2; no definite D call. CDR3 length: 13 amino acids. The ends were cut back, 1 base at V and 8 bases at J, with 11 bases in the middle. The germline CDR1 and CDR2 sequences are MNHNS and SASEGT. CDR3 in DNA: TGTGCCAGCAGTGAAGACGTTCTGAGAGGCTACACCTTC. Translating it yields CASSEDVLRGYTF.

The chain joins TRBV2 to TRBJ2-1; TRBD2 matches at 12 bases. The junction had 3 bases not matched to a gene; V was cut back by 5 bases and J by 4 bases. Germline V gene data show CDR1 as SNHLY and CDR2 as FYNNEI. The CDR3 has 15 amino acids. The CDR3 protein is CASSRTSGDYNEQFF. CDR3 nucleotide sequence: TGTGCCAGCAGTCGGACTAGCGGGGATTACAATGAGCAGTTCTTC. The variable domain in full, completed from reference TRBV2 and TRBJ2-1, reads EPEVTQTPSHQVTQMGQEVILRCVPISNHLYFYWYRQILGQKVEFLVSFYNNEISEKSEIFDDQFSVERPDGSNFTLKIRSTKLEDSAMYFCASSRTSGDYNEQFFGPGTRLTVL.